This TCR beta chain was captured in a study of CXCR3-negative and CXCR3-positive naive CD8 T cells. 5' RACE that incorporated UMI labels was used to prepare the TRB cDNA libraries. TCRdb derives one entry per CDR3 protein from the 5' RACE reads, leaving out DNA. The sample totals over 55,000 distinct CDR3 sequences; its top ten clones hold about 25%. The TCR sequence derives from a human donor in good health. Some clones in this sample may be carry-over from other donors' samples. Input material: memory CD8+ T cells from blood.

Here the CDR3 reads CASSLGRLGYQETQYF. The V call is TRBV11-2, the J call TRBJ2-5. CDR1 is SGHAT and CDR2 is FQNNGV in the germline V gene. The CDR3 runs to 16 residues.